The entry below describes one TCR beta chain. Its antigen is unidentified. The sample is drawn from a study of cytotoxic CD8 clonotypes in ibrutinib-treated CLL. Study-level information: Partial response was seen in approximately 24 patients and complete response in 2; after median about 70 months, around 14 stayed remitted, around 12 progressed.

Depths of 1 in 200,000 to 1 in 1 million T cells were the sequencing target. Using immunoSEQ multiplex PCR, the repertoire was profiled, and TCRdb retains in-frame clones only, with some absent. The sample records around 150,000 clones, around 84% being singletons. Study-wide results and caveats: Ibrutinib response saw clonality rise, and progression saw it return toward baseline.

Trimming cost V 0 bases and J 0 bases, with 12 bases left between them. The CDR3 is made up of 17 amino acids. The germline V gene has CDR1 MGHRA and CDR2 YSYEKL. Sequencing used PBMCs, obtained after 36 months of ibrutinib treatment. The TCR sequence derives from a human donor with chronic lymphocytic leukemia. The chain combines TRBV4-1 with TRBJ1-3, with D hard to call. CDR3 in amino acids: CASSQDLIMVSGNTIYF. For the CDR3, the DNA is TGCGCCAGCAGCCAAGATCTTATAATGGTCTCTGGAAACACCATATATTTT.